This passage covers 29 T cell receptor beta chains from one sample sequenced in a study of sequential checkpoint blockade in melanoma. Treatment of the sample: randomized to nivolumab then ipilimumab (arm A) or the reverse (arm B). The protocol was immunoSEQ multiplex PCR, while the TCRdb copy is restricted to in-frame clones and leaves out a portion. The sample carries about 230 clones, over 20% recorded once. This material consisted of tumor tissue (inferred from file names), taken from a patient given nivolumab and ipilimumab in sequence. Receptors originate from a human donor with melanoma.

This chain joins TRBV19 and TRBJ2-7, with D uncertain. Germline V CDR1 and CDR2: LNHDA, SQIVND (reference sequence). V was cut by 5 bases and J by 2 bases, with 10 bases left in between. The CDR3 consists of 13 residues. In DNA, the CDR3 is TGTGCCAGTAGTGAAGAGGAGCCCTACGAGCAGTACTTC. Translating gives CASSEEEPYEQYF.

In this sample, this clone turned up a few times. The chain recombines TRBV6-8 with TRBJ1-1, with 7 bases matching TRBD1. The CDR3 is made up of 14 amino acids. The V segment lost 4 bases and the J segment 1 base; nucleotides outside the gene matches: 3. CDR1 is MNHGY, CDR2 SAAAGT, per germline. The DNA for the CDR3 is TGTGCCAGCAGTTTCGACAGGGCGAACACTGAAGCTTTCTTT. This codes for CASSFDRANTEAFF.

This sequence joins TRBV6-8 and TRBJ2-5; 13 nucleotides line up with TRBD2. The CDR3 consists of 15 residues. V was clipped by 5 bases and J by 6 bases; unmatched bases: 6. Germline V CDR1 and CDR2: MNHGY, SAAAGT. The CDR3 nucleotides are TGTGCCAGCAGTGACCAACTAGCGGGAGGGAAGACCCAGTACTTC. Its translation: CASSDQLAGGKTQYF.

This clone was found a few times. The chain combines TRBV11-3 with TRBJ1-2; 9 bases align to TRBD1. Trimming cost V 7 bases and J 5 bases; bases outside gene matches: 11. Germline V gives CDR1 SGHNT, CDR2 YENEEA. The CDR3 runs 15 residues. The CDR3: CASTPQGTGRYGYTF. The CDR3 bases are TGTGCCAGCACCCCCCAAGGGACAGGGAGATATGGCTACACCTTC. The variable domain in full, with the rest retrieved from reference TRBV11-3 and TRBJ1-2, is EAGVVQSPRYKIIEKKQPVAFWCNPISGHNTLYWYLQNLGQGPELLIRYENEEAVDDSQLPKDRFSAERLKGVDSTLKIQPAELGDSAVYLCASTPQGTGRYGYTFGSGTRLTVV.

This clone has more than one count but fewer than ten. This sequence joins TRBV19 and TRBJ2-1; possibly TRBD1 for D (6 bases). V lost 11 bases and J 4 bases, leaving 12 bases between the germline ends. Germline loops: CDR1 LNHDA, CDR2 SQIVND (reference sequence). The CDR3 has 12 amino acids. In nucleotides, the CDR3 is TGTGCCGCAGGTAGGGGGTACAATGAGCAGTTCTTC. Protein sequence: CAAGRGYNEQFF.

This clone is large by share. The rearrangement links TRBV11-3 to TRBJ1-6; perhaps TRBD1 as D (6 bases). CDR3 length: 15 amino acids. V was pared by 1 base and J by 3 bases, with 7 bases between. The germline V gene encodes CDR1 SGHNT and CDR2 YENEEA. The CDR3 is CASSLGQDYNSPLHF. The DNA for the CDR3 is TGTGCCAGCAGCTTAGGACAGGACTATAATTCACCCCTCCACTTT.

This clone was seen a handful of times. The chain combines TRBV6-8 with TRBJ2-7; D remains unclear. The germline V and J ends were trimmed by 8 bases and 0 bases, with 11 bases remaining between them. Germline V gives CDR1 MNHGY, CDR2 SAAAGT. The CDR3 extends over 13 amino acids. The CDR3 bases are TGTGCCAGCGGGCCCCCGACCTCCTACGAGCAGTACTTC. Its protein is CASGPPTSYEQYF.

The chain uses TRBV28 and TRBJ1-1; D is ambiguous. Germline V lookup: CDR1 MDHEN, CDR2 SYDVKM. V was clipped by 3 bases and J by 1 base, with 15 bases between them. CDR3 length: 16 residues. The CDR3 here is CASSFTQDHGNTEAFF. CDR3 coding DNA: TGTGCCAGCAGTTTTACCCAGGACCATGGGAACACTGAAGCTTTCTTT.

The V gene is TRBV4-1, the J gene TRBJ2-7, with TRBD2 matching 8 bases. Germline lookup yields CDR1 MGHRA and CDR2 YSYEKL. Germline trimming cut 4 bases from V and 2 bases from J; bases unmatched to any gene: 7. CDR3 length: 15 residues. The CDR3 nucleotides read TGCGCCAGCAGCCCCACTAGCGGAGGGACCTACGAGCAGTACTTC. Translating gives CASSPTSGGTYEQYF.

The chain couples TRBV30 to TRBJ1-2; D ambiguous. Germline V gene sequence: CDR1 GTSNPN, CDR2 SVGIG (reference sequence). The CDR3 is 15 amino acids. V was trimmed by 4 bases and J by 3 bases, leaving 18 bases between them. The CDR3 loop reads CAWKREGRTYYGYTF. The CDR3 DNA follows: TGTGCCTGGAAGAGGGAGGGCAGGACTTACTATGGCTACACCTTC.

This chain links TRBV19 with TRBJ2-3; 8 bases fit TRBD1. Germline V gene data show CDR1 as LNHDA and CDR2 as SQIVND (reference sequence). Unmatched junction bases numbered 13, after V lost 6 bases and J lost 5 bases. The CDR3 sequence is 16 residues long. The CDR3 coding sequence is TGTGCCAGTAGACCACGTCCCGGGACAGGCGGAGATACGCAGTATTTT. Translating gives CASRPRPGTGGDTQYF. Based on the CDR3 plus reference TRBV19 and TRBJ2-3, the full variable domain is DGGITQSPKYLFRKEGQNVTLSCEQNLNHDAMYWYRQDPGQGLRLIYYSQIVNDFQKGDIAEGYSVSREKKESFPLTVTSAQKNPTAFYLCASRPRPGTGGDTQYFGPGTRLTVL.

Only a few counts were recorded for this clone. The genes are TRBV9 and TRBJ1-2; D not certain. The ends were cut back, 1 base at V and 8 bases at J, with 9 bases in the middle. Germline V CDR1 and CDR2: SGDLS, YYNGEE. CDR3 size: 12 residues. The CDR3 coding sequence is TGTGCCAGCAGCGTACGAGGGCGCGGCTACACCTTC. It yields the protein CASSVRGRGYTF.

This clone occurred a few times. CDR3 sequence reads: CATSRGGNTGELFF. As DNA, the CDR3 is TGTGCCACCAGCAGAGGGGGTAACACCGGGGAGCTGTTTTTT. This chain links TRBV15 with TRBJ2-2; no definite D call. Germline V CDR1 and CDR2: LNHNV, YYDKDF (reference sequence). Trimming removed 1 base from V and 2 bases from J, with 5 bases in between. CDR3 length: 14 residues.

This chain connects TRBV5-1 to TRBJ1-1, with D possibly matching TRBD1 (6 bases). The CDR3 runs to 14 residues. Germline V CDR1 and CDR2: SGHRS, YFSETQ. V was shortened by 6 bases and J by 5 bases, with 17 bases between the two germline ends. The CDR3 DNA sequence: TGCGCCAGCACTCCGGACAGCTATGGGACTGAAGCTTTCTTT. This codes for CASTPDSYGTEAFF.

This clone was counted between two and nine times. The V call is TRBV2, the J call TRBJ1-6; perhaps TRBD1 as D (5 bases). The germline CDR1 and CDR2 sequences are SNHLY and FYNNEI. The ends were cut back, 2 bases at V and 10 bases at J, with 15 bases in the middle. This CDR3 is 15 amino acids long. CDR3 loop: CASSERIQGSSPLHF. The CDR3 DNA sequence: TGTGCCAGCAGTGAAAGGATCCAGGGCTCCTCACCCCTCCACTTT.

This clone turned up a few times. J is TRBJ2-7 and V is TRBV28, with D uncertain. CDR1 and CDR2 from the germline V gene are MDHEN and SYDVKM. V lost 3 bases, J lost 3 bases, and 21 bases lay in between. The CDR3 runs 17 residues. CDR3 sequence (DNA): TGTGCCAGCAGTTTCCGATCGGACCTCGTCGACGGCTACGAGCAGTACTTC. Its translation: CASSFRSDLVDGYEQYF.

The chain uses TRBV6-7 and TRBJ1-1; D is uncertain. TRBV6-7 is an open reading frame whose function is uncertain. Trimming took 7 bases from V and 9 from J, leaving 12 bases between them. The CDR3 is 11 residues long. CDR3 nucleotide sequence: TGTGCCAGCAAAGACCCTTTGCAAGCTTTCTTT. Translated, it gives CASKDPLQAFF.

The V call is TRBV12-5, the J call TRBJ2-3; D is uncertain. The CDR3 is 17 residues long. The V gene lost 5 bases and the J gene lost 0 bases, with 18 bases spanning the gap. CDR1 is LGHNT, CDR2 FRNRAP, per germline. CDR3 DNA: TGTGCTAGTGGTCATTGGACGGGTAGTTCTAGCACAGATACGCAGTATTTT. Protein product: CASGHWTGSSSTDTQYF.

V and J are TRBV11-3 and TRBJ2-1; TRBD2 aligns across 10 bases. The CDR3 runs 16 residues. CDR1 is SGHNT and CDR2 is YENEEA in the germline V gene. The V segment lost 5 bases and the J segment 0 bases; nucleotides outside the gene matches: 4. In DNA, the CDR3 is TGTGCCAGCAGCCCCGGACTAGCGGCCTCCTACAATGAGCAGTTCTTC. This encodes CASSPGLAASYNEQFF.

The chain combines TRBV11-3 with TRBJ2-2, with D perhaps given as TRBD1 or TRBD2 (5 bases each). Trimming cost V 5 bases and J 0 bases, with 7 bases left between them. The CDR3 covers 14 residues. Per the germline V gene, CDR1 is SGHNT and CDR2 is YENEEA. Written as DNA, the CDR3 is TGTGCCAGCAGCGGGACGGCGAACACCGGGGAGCTGTTTTTT. This gives the protein CASSGTANTGELFF.

The table lists this clone with a few counts. The CDR3 loop is CASSVVTGPTEAFF. The CDR3 coding sequence is TGTGCCAGCAGCGTAGTTACGGGGCCCACTGAAGCTTTCTTT. V and J are TRBV9 and TRBJ1-1, with a possible D match to TRBD1 (5 bases). Germline CDR1 SGDLS, CDR2 YYNGEE. CDR3 size: 14 residues. V shed 0 bases and J shed 4 bases, with 10 bases lying between them.

This clone has a handful of counts. V is TRBV28 and J is TRBJ1-3; D call uncertain. Germline loops: CDR1 MDHEN, CDR2 SYDVKM. Between the trimmed V and J ends, which lost 4 bases and 4 bases, there was a span of 5 bases. The CDR3 contains 12 residues. The CDR3 reads CASSSDGNTIYF. CDR3 nucleotides: TGTGCCAGCAGTTCAGACGGAAACACCATATATTTT.

This clone occurred a few times. The CDR3 DNA reads as TGTGCCAGCTCACCTTGGGACAGCCCCATACTCGCTGAAGCTTTCTTT. Its translation: CASSPWDSPILAEAFF. The J gene is TRBJ1-1, the V gene TRBV18; 7 bases align to TRBD1. Germline CDR1 reads KGHSH; CDR2 reads LQKENI. V was pared by 3 bases and J by 6 bases, with 13 bases of the junction left unmatched. This CDR3 is 16 amino acids long.

The chain uses TRBV6-8 and TRBJ2-3; D perhaps matches TRBD1 (5 bases). CDR1 is MNHGY, CDR2 SAAAGT, per germline. V was cut by 10 bases and J by 5 bases, with 13 bases left in between. The CDR3 extends over 12 amino acids. CDR3 sequence reads: CAIKVGEDTQYF. CDR3 in DNA: TGTGCCATCAAGGTAGGGGAAGATACGCAGTATTTT.

The CDR3 nucleotides are TGTGCCAGCAGCGTAGGGGTTTCCCCCTCCGGGGAGCTGTTTTTT. Its translation is CASSVGVSPSGELFF. The rearrangement uses TRBV9 and TRBJ2-2; D remains ambiguous. The length of the CDR3 is 15 residues. Trimming stripped 0 bases from V and 6 bases from J, with 12 bases between. Per germline, CDR1 SGDLS and CDR2 YYNGEE.

This clone was seen a handful of times. The V gene is TRBV6-8, the J gene TRBJ2-5, with 9 bases fitting TRBD2. This CDR3 has 18 residues. V shed 8 bases and J 5 bases; nucleotides not matched to a gene: 21. Germline values: CDR1 MNHGY, CDR2 SAAAGT. Here the CDR3 reads CASSTDSSGDSWDETQYF. In nucleotides, the CDR3 is TGTGCCAGCTCTACAGACTCTAGCGGGGATTCATGGGATGAGACCCAGTACTTC.

This clone was observed a few times. The chain carries TRBV4-1 and TRBJ2-7; TRBD2 agrees at 8 bases. Germline values: CDR1 MGHRA, CDR2 YSYEKL. The CDR3 loop spans 14 amino acids. Germline trimming cut 4 bases from V and 2 bases from J; bases unmatched to any gene: 4. The DNA for the CDR3 is TGCGCCAGCAGCCGGGGCGGGGGGCCCTACGAGCAGTACTTC. Protein: CASSRGGGPYEQYF.

This clone is large within its sample. The V call is TRBV9, the J call TRBJ1-5, with D tentatively TRBD1 (5 bases). The CDR3 loop spans 14 amino acids. CDR1 and CDR2 (germline): SGDLS, YYNGEE. V was pared by 5 bases and J by 2 bases, with 11 bases between. This chain's CDR3 is CASRRGEGNQPQHF. The CDR3 DNA follows: TGTGCCAGCAGGAGGGGAGAGGGCAATCAGCCCCAGCATTTT.

The gene calls are TRBV11-3 and TRBJ1-1; D gene unclear. CDR1 is SGHNT, CDR2 YENEEA, per germline. Trimming shortened V by 2 bases and J by 4 bases, and 11 bases separated the two germline ends. CDR3 length equals 14 residues. CDR3 residues: CASSLITGGTEAFF. CDR3 nucleotide sequence: TGTGCCAGCAGCTTAATAACGGGAGGCACTGAAGCTTTCTTT.